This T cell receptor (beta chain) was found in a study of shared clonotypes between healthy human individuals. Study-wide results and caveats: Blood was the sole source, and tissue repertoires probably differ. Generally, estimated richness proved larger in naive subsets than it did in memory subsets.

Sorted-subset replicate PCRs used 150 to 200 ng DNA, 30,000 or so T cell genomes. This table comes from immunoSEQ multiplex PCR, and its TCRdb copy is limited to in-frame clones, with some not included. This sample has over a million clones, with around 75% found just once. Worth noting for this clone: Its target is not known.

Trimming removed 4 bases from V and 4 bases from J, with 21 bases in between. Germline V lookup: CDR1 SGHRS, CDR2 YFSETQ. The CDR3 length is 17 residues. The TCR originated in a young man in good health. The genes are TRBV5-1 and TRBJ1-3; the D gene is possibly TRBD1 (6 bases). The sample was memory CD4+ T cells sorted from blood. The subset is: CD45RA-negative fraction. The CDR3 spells CASSPMTGGVGGNTIYF. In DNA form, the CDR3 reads TGCGCCAGCAGCCCTATGACAGGAGGAGTGGGAGGAAACACCATATATTTT.